These 20 T cell receptor beta chains were sequenced from one sample in a study of T cell responses to AZD1222 COVID-19 vaccine. The protocol was immunoSEQ multiplex PCR, while the TCRdb copy is restricted to in-frame clones and leaves out a portion. The table includes 150,000 to 200,000 clones, around 88% detected once. The sample consisted of peripheral blood, taken on day 0 of AZD1222 vaccination. The origin of the receptors is an adult in good health.

J is TRBJ2-5 and V is TRBV18; D may be TRBD2 (5 bases). The germline CDR1 and CDR2 sequences are KGHSH and LQKENI. This CDR3 contains 13 residues. V was clipped by 4 bases and J by 5 bases, with 11 bases between them. The CDR3: CASSRSGSETQYF. The CDR3 DNA follows: TGTGCCAGCTCACGATCGGGGTCCGAGACCCAGTACTTC.

The chain joins TRBV7-6 to TRBJ2-1; 11 bases are shared with TRBD2. This CDR3 contains 15 residues. Unmatched junction bases numbered 9, after V lost 5 bases and J lost 9 bases. CDR1 is SGHVS, CDR2 FNYEAQ, per germline. The CDR3 DNA follows: TGTGCCAGCAGCAGTAGCGGGGGGGCCTCGTTTGAGCAGTTCTTC. Amino acids: CASSSSGGASFEQFF.

The CDR3 region has the DNA TGTGCCAGCAGTTCACAGGGGCGGGAGACCCAGTACTTC. Translated, it gives CASSSQGRETQYF. This chain links TRBV6-5 with TRBJ2-5, with TRBD1 matching 7 bases. Germline CDR1 is MNHEY and CDR2 is SVGAGI. The trim removed 4 bases at V and 5 bases at J, leaving 4 bases unmatched. The CDR3 runs 13 residues.

V is TRBV30 and J is TRBJ2-3, with a weak D call TRBD1 (6 bases). Per germline, CDR1 GTSNPN and CDR2 SVGIG (reference sequence). V was shortened by 5 bases and J by 1 base, with 10 bases between the two germline ends. The CDR3 sequence is 13 residues long. Written as DNA, the CDR3 is TGTGCCTGGGACAGGTGGGGCACAGATACGCAGTATTTT. This translates into CAWDRWGTDTQYF.

The genes are TRBV7-3 and TRBJ2-1; TRBD1 might be the D (6 bases). Germline V gene data show CDR1 as SGHTA and CDR2 as FQGTGA. The CDR3 length is 15 residues. V was clipped by 2 bases and J by 6 bases, with 14 bases between them. Here the CDR3 reads CASSLVFRGPNEQFF. Here the CDR3 DNA reads TGTGCCAGCAGCTTAGTTTTCAGGGGCCCCAATGAGCAGTTCTTC.

The rearrangement joins TRBV6-5 to TRBJ2-3, with D unclear. The CDR3 runs 14 residues. Germline V gene data show CDR1 as MNHEY and CDR2 as SVGAGI. Trimming left V 6 bases short and J 4 bases short, with 14 bases between. CDR3 nucleotides: TGTGCCAGCAGCGGAAAAGGGTGGGCAGATACGCAGTATTTT. Amino acid sequence: CASSGKGWADTQYF.

J is TRBJ1-5 and V is TRBV5-1; D not resolved. Germline CDR1 SGHRS, CDR2 YFSETQ. This CDR3 is 15 amino acids long. Trimming removed 0 bases from V and 7 bases from J, with 14 bases in between. The CDR3 loop reads CASSLGVGGEQPQHF. Here the CDR3 DNA reads TGCGCCAGCAGCTTGGGCGTAGGTGGGGAACAGCCCCAGCATTTT.

Concerning this clone: The same CDR3 also results from other DNA sequences found in this sample. The chain combines TRBV7-3 with TRBJ1-1, with D tentatively TRBD1 (5 bases). V lost 4 bases to trimming and J lost 0 bases, with 6 bases between them. CDR1 SGHTA and CDR2 FQGTGA come from the germline V gene. CDR3 length equals 13 residues. This CDR3 reads CASSSGLNTEAFF. In nucleotides, the CDR3 is TGTGCCAGCAGCTCGGGACTGAACACTGAAGCTTTCTTT. Full variable domain (remainder filled in from reference TRBV7-3 and TRBJ1-1): GAGVSQTPSNKVTEKGKYVELRCDPISGHTALYWYRQSLGQGPEFLIYFQGTGAADDSGLPNDRFFAVRPEGSVSTLKIQRTERGDSAVYLCASSSGLNTEAFFGQGTRLTVV.

The chain joins TRBV28 to TRBJ2-7, with unresolved D. The CDR3 has 15 residues. Germline V gene lookup returns CDR1 MDHEN and CDR2 SYDVKM. Trimming removed 5 bases from V and 3 bases from J, with 17 bases in between. The CDR3 sequence is CASSRAGDLGYEQYF. The DNA of the CDR3 is TGTGCCAGCAGTCGAGCAGGAGACCTGGGCTACGAGCAGTACTTC. The full variable domain, in which reference TRBV28 and TRBJ2-7 provide the parts outside the CDR3, is DVKVTQSSRYLVKRTGEKVFLECVQDMDHENMFWYRQDPGLGLRLIYFSYDVKMKEKGDIPEGYSVSREKKERFSLILESASTNQTSMYLCASSRAGDLGYEQYFGPGTRLTVT.

The chain links TRBV19 to TRBJ1-6; D not resolved. The CDR3 covers 15 residues. Per germline, CDR1 LNHDA and CDR2 SQIVND (reference sequence). Deletions cut 6 bases from V and 0 bases from J, with 9 bases between. The DNA of the CDR3 is TGTGCCAGTAGATCAGATAGCTCCTATAATTCACCCCTCCACTTT. Translation: CASRSDSSYNSPLHF.

This clone has just a few counts. V and J are TRBV9 and TRBJ1-2; D is undetermined. Germline-derived CDR1 and CDR2 are SGDLS and YYNGEE. The CDR3 sequence is 13 residues long. Trimming cost V 3 bases and J 3 bases, with 9 bases left between them. The CDR3 DNA reads as TGTGCCAGCAGCGGAACACCTTACTATGGCTACACCTTC. Protein sequence: CASSGTPYYGYTF.

The rearrangement uses TRBV30 and TRBJ2-2, with 7 positions matching TRBD2. Germline V gene data show CDR1 as GTSNPN and CDR2 as SVGIG (reference sequence). The CDR3 has 13 residues. V lost 7 bases, J lost 8 bases, and 10 bases stayed unmatched. The CDR3 loop is CASRGGLLGELFF. CDR3 DNA: TGTGCCTCGCGCGGGGGACTCCTAGGGGAGCTGTTTTTT. Using reference TRBV30 and TRBJ2-2 for the parts outside the CDR3, the full variable domain is SQTIHQWPATLVQPVGSPLSLECTVEGTSNPNLYWYRQAAGRGLQLLFYSVGIGQISSEVPQNLSASRPQDRQFILSSKKLLLSDSGFYLCASRGGLLGELFFGEGSRLTVL.

The J gene is TRBJ2-2, the V gene TRBV5-6; weak D call: TRBD2 (8 bases). The CDR3 runs 15 residues. The germline V gene has CDR1 SGHDT and CDR2 YYEEEE. V gave up 6 bases and J gave up 7 bases, with 19 bases separating them. The CDR3 sequence is CASIREGAHGGELFF. The CDR3 DNA sequence: TGTGCCAGCATCCGGGAGGGGGCGCACGGCGGGGAGCTGTTTTTT.

V is TRBV5-4 and J is TRBJ2-7; TRBD2 matches at 12 bases. The CDR3 sequence is 16 residues long. The J segment lost 6 bases and the V segment lost 4 bases, leaving 11 bases of the junction unmatched. CDR1 SGHNT and CDR2 YYREEE come from the germline V gene (reference sequence). The DNA for the CDR3 is TGTGCCAGCAGCCCGAAGACTAGCGGGGGAGTAGGCGAGCAGTACTTC. Amino acid sequence: CASSPKTSGGVGEQYF.

The chain uses TRBV4-3 and TRBJ2-7; 9 bases align to TRBD1. The trim removed 0 bases at V and 2 bases at J, leaving 2 bases unmatched. The V gene's germline CDR1 is LGHNA and CDR2 YSLEER. The CDR3 contains 15 residues. CDR3 DNA sequence: TGCGCCAGCAGCCAAGAGGGGACAGGGACCTACGAGCAGTACTTC. The encoded protein is CASSQEGTGTYEQYF.

This chain uses TRBV6-6 with TRBJ2-7, with TRBD1 matching 9 bases. This CDR3 contains 14 residues. Germline V gene lookup returns CDR1 MNHNY and CDR2 SVGAGI (reference sequence). With 5 bases clipped from V and 1 base from J, the junction kept 3 bases outside the gene matches. The CDR3 DNA reads TGTGCCAGCAGTCTGACAGGGGGGTCCTACGAGCAGTACTTC. Protein: CASSLTGGSYEQYF.

V usage is TRBV7-2 and J usage is TRBJ2-1, with TRBD2 as a possible D gene (6 bases). Looked up from germline, CDR1 is SGHTA and CDR2 is FQGNSA. The V and J ends lost 4 bases and 4 bases respectively, with 14 bases between them. The CDR3 length is 15 residues. The CDR3 nucleotides read TGTGCCAGCAGCTCCGTCGGCGGGGAGTACAATGAGCAGTTCTTC. As protein: CASSSVGGEYNEQFF.

This clone was counted between two and nine times. This sequence joins TRBV5-4 and TRBJ2-7, with 7 bases identical to TRBD2. Germline V gene sequence: CDR1 SGHNT, CDR2 YYREEE (reference sequence). CDR3 length: 15 residues. The ends lost 2 bases at V and 3 bases at J; junction bases unmatched: 8. Here the CDR3 reads CASSFGSSGNYEQYF. CDR3 nucleotide sequence: TGTGCCAGCAGCTTTGGGTCTAGCGGAAACTACGAGCAGTACTTC.

The CDR3 DNA reads as TGCGCCAGCAGCCAAGATGCAGGGAGCTCACTCGAAGCTTTCTTT. This sequence encodes CASSQDAGSSLEAFF. This chain joins TRBV4-3 and TRBJ1-1; possible D gene TRBD1, 5 bases. The CDR3 has 15 residues. V was clipped by 0 bases and J by 8 bases, with 16 bases between them. In germline, CDR1 is LGHNA, CDR2 YSLEER.

The chain is built from TRBV2 and TRBJ1-5; maybe TRBD1 (6 bases). Germline V gene sequence: CDR1 SNHLY, CDR2 FYNNEI. The CDR3 is made up of 16 amino acids. Trimming left V 3 bases short and J 7 bases short, with 19 bases between. CDR3 nucleotide sequence: TGTGCCAGCAGTGAGGGGCGGGGGGCGAGTAGGCAGCCCCAGCATTTT. As protein: CASSEGRGASRQPQHF.